Below, 27 T cell receptor beta chains from the same sample are listed, as sequenced in a study of OX40 agonist ivuxolimab in advanced cancers. Only in-frame clones appear in the TCRdb table, and some are missing; sequencing was by immunoSEQ multiplex PCR. The table lists about 130,000 clones, around nine tenths of them singletons. Specimen: CD4+ or CD8+ T cells sorted from blood, collected in a trial of the OX40 agonist ivuxolimab. The receptors were gathered from an adult with an advanced solid tumor such as melanoma, head and neck, liver or kidney cancer.

This clone was picked up a small number of times. The V call is TRBV14, the J call TRBJ2-7, with TRBD1 matching over 7 bases. V trimming: 4 bases; J trimming: 1 base; junction bases outside the gene matches: 7. CDR1 is SGHDN and CDR2 is FVKESK in the germline V gene. The CDR3 contains 15 residues. CDR3 in amino acids: CASSLSGTVSYEQYF. CDR3 in DNA: TGTGCCAGCAGCCTCTCCGGGACAGTATCCTACGAGCAGTACTTC.

The chain combines TRBV6-1 with TRBJ1-2, with D possibly matching TRBD1 (6 bases). The germline V gene encodes CDR1 MNHNS and CDR2 SASEGT. The CDR3 sequence is 15 residues long. DNA of the CDR3: TGTGCTTTAGGTAAAATCGGGGGCAATAACTATGGCTACACCTTC. Translated: CALGKIGGNNYGYTF.

This chain joins TRBV7-2 and TRBJ2-3, with D perhaps matching TRBD2 (6 bases). Trimming pared 5 bases from V and 4 bases from J, leaving 16 bases between. Germline V gives CDR1 SGHTA, CDR2 FQGNSA. The CDR3 length is 15 residues. This CDR3 is CASSAFTWGADTQYF. Written as DNA, the CDR3 is TGTGCCAGCAGCGCCTTTACCTGGGGGGCAGATACGCAGTATTTT.

J is TRBJ2-7 and V is TRBV5-1; D is perhaps TRBD1 or TRBD2 (6 bases each). CDR3 length: 13 amino acids. In germline, CDR1 is SGHRS, CDR2 YFSETQ. Between the trimmed V and J ends, which lost 1 base and 3 bases, there was a span of 8 bases. The CDR3 spells CASSLRGVYEQYF. The CDR3 nucleotides are TGCGCCAGCAGCTTGAGGGGGGTCTACGAGCAGTACTTC.

The chain employs TRBV20-1 and TRBJ2-1, with D uncertain. There are 10 residues in the CDR3. The V and J ends lost 5 bases and 5 bases respectively, with 4 bases between them. Germline V lookup: CDR1 DFQATT, CDR2 SNEGSKA (reference sequence). CDR3 nucleotide sequence: TGCAGTGCTTCAAACAATGAGCAGTTCTTC. Translation gives CSASNNEQFF.

This clone was observed a single time. V and J are TRBV7-2 and TRBJ2-7, with 11 bases identical to TRBD1. Trimming took 6 bases from V and 4 from J; bases not matched to a gene: 11. The CDR3 extends over 16 amino acids. Germline loops: CDR1 SGHTA, CDR2 FQGNSA. CDR3: CASSSHRDRGVYEQYF. The CDR3 DNA reads TGTGCCAGCAGTTCCCACCGGGACAGGGGGGTTTACGAGCAGTACTTC.

The J gene is TRBJ2-2, the V gene TRBV6-5; tentatively, D is TRBD1 (5 bases). The CDR3 consists of 12 residues. The V and J ends lost 6 bases and 4 bases respectively, with 6 bases between them. Germline V gives CDR1 MNHEY, CDR2 SVGAGI. CDR3 coding DNA: TGTGCCAGCAGCCAGGGCACCGGGGAGCTGTTTTTT. Its translation is CASSQGTGELFF.

The chain couples TRBV7-9 to TRBJ1-2; D is ambiguous. V was pared by 5 bases and J by 2 bases, with 12 bases between. The CDR3 is 14 amino acids. Germline CDR1 SEHNR, CDR2 FQNEAQ (reference sequence). CDR3 amino acids: CASSARGINYGYTF. For the CDR3, the DNA is TGTGCCAGCAGCGCCCGGGGAATCAACTATGGCTACACCTTC.

The chain joins TRBV25-1 to TRBJ2-1; tentatively, D is TRBD1 or TRBD2 (5 bases each). The CDR3 is 15 residues long. Germline CDR1 and CDR2: MGHDK and SYGVNS. The V gene lost 5 bases and the J gene lost 3 bases, with 14 bases spanning the gap. In nucleotides, the CDR3 is TGTGCCAGCAGTCAAGGGACCGCAGTCTACAATGAGCAGTTCTTC. This encodes CASSQGTAVYNEQFF.

V usage is TRBV7-3 and J usage is TRBJ2-3, with TRBD1 matching over 9 bases. The CDR3 consists of 17 residues. V lost 1 base, J lost 2 bases, and 7 bases stayed unmatched. Germline-derived CDR1 and CDR2 are SGHTA and FQGTGA. CDR3 loop: CASSLNPGQGDTDTQYF. The CDR3 nucleotides are TGTGCCAGCAGCTTAAACCCGGGACAGGGAGACACAGATACGCAGTATTTT.

The V and J genes are TRBV6-1 and TRBJ2-1, with 14 bases identical to TRBD2. The germline gives CDR1 MNHNS, CDR2 SASEGT. The CDR3 is made up of 16 amino acids. J lost 7 bases, V lost 4 bases, and 6 bases had no gene match. The CDR3 sequence: CASSGGLAGGGNEQFF. The CDR3 DNA reads as TGTGCCAGCAGTGGAGGACTAGCGGGAGGAGGGAATGAGCAGTTCTTC.

V is TRBV19 and J is TRBJ1-4; D may be TRBD1 (5 bases). The CDR3 runs to 21 residues. V was trimmed by 5 bases and J by 0 bases, leaving 28 bases between them. In germline, CDR1 is LNHDA, CDR2 SQIVND (reference sequence). CDR3 in DNA: TGTGCCAGTAGTTCTCCGGGGCACCGGGGAGGCCCTAGATCAACTAATGAAAAACTGTTTTTT. Translated: CASSSPGHRGGPRSTNEKLFF.

The gene calls are TRBV25-1 and TRBJ1-5; TRBD1 matches 8 bases. V dropped 2 bases and J dropped 5; count of bases not matched to a gene: 5. The CDR3 covers 15 residues. The V gene's germline CDR1 is MGHDK and CDR2 SYGVNS. This chain's CDR3 is CASSETTGEYQPQHF. The CDR3 DNA reads TGTGCCAGCAGTGAAACGACAGGGGAGTATCAGCCCCAGCATTTT.

This chain joins TRBV18 and TRBJ2-5; perhaps TRBD1 as D (6 bases). Matching the DNA end better, TRBJ2-7 makes the J call doubtful. CDR3 length equals 15 residues. From germline, CDR1 is KGHSH and CDR2 LQKENI. The CDR3 nucleotides are TGTGCCAGCTCACCACCGGCAGGGGCAGCCTACGAGCAGTACTTC. The encoded protein is CASSPPAGAAYEQYF.

The chain employs TRBV7-9 and TRBJ2-3; the D gene is possibly TRBD2 (5 bases). This CDR3 spans 14 amino acids. V lost 1 base, J lost 1 base, and 6 bases lay in between. Germline V CDR1 and CDR2: SEHNR, FQNEAQ (reference sequence). The CDR3 sequence: CASSLGSGTDTQYF. CDR3 nucleotides: TGTGCCAGCAGCTTAGGTAGCGGCACAGATACGCAGTATTTT.

This sequence joins TRBV29-1 and TRBJ2-1; the D gene is possibly TRBD1 (5 bases). Germline V lookup: CDR1 SQVTM, CDR2 ANQGSEA. V shed 3 bases and J shed 7 bases, with 7 bases lying between them. The length of the CDR3 is 11 residues. The CDR3 loop is CSVEKGNEQFF. The DNA for the CDR3 is TGCAGCGTTGAGAAGGGGAATGAGCAGTTCTTC.

The V gene is TRBV10-3, the J gene TRBJ1-1; D may be TRBD1 (5 bases). The germline gives CDR1 ENHRY, CDR2 SYGVKD. V lost 7 bases, J lost 4 bases, and 13 bases lay in between. The CDR3 covers 13 residues. The chain's CDR3 is CAITRGRATEAFF. The CDR3 DNA follows: TGTGCCATCACCCGGGGGAGAGCCACTGAAGCTTTCTTT.

V and J are TRBV11-2 and TRBJ1-5; D unresolved. Germline values: CDR1 SGHAT, CDR2 FQNNGV. The V end lost 1 base, the J end lost 1 base, and 2 bases lay between the germline ends. The CDR3 contains 13 residues. CDR3 protein: CASSLVSNQPQHF. The CDR3 nucleotides read TGTGCCAGCAGCTTAGTCAGCAATCAGCCCCAGCATTTT. Using reference TRBV11-2 and TRBJ1-5 for the parts outside the CDR3, the full variable domain is EAGVAQSPRYKIIEKRQSVAFWCNPISGHATLYWYQQILGQGPKLLIQFQNNGVVDDSQLPKDRFSAERLKGVDSTLKIQPAKLEDSAVYLCASSLVSNQPQHFGDGTRLSIL.

This chain joins TRBV6-5 and TRBJ2-1; 11 bases map to TRBD2. Germline assignment: CDR1 MNHEY and CDR2 SVGAGI. There are 13 residues in the CDR3. V gave up 9 bases and J gave up 4 bases; unmatched junction bases: 2. The CDR3 bases are TGTGCCAGTACTAGCGGGAGTTACAATGAGCAGTTCTTC. Protein product: CASTSGSYNEQFF.

The rearrangement joins TRBV7-3 to TRBJ2-1; a weak D match, TRBD2 (6 bases). V shed 2 bases and J shed 7 bases, with 15 bases lying between them. Germline CDR1 is SGHTA and CDR2 is FQGTGA. This CDR3 is 15 amino acids long. The CDR3 nucleotides read TGTGCCAGCAGCTTATGGCGGGACCAGCCGAATGAGCAGTTCTTC. This translates into CASSLWRDQPNEQFF.

This rearrangement joins TRBV28 to TRBJ2-2; tentative D call: TRBD1 (6 bases). The V end lost 4 bases, the J end lost 0 bases, and 18 bases lay between the germline ends. This CDR3 has 18 residues. The germline V gene encodes CDR1 MDHEN and CDR2 SYDVKM. CDR3 nucleotides: TGTGCCAGCAGTTCATTGACAGGTCTCGAGGCGAACACCGGGGAGCTGTTTTTT. Amino acid sequence: CASSSLTGLEANTGELFF.

The CDR3 sequence: CASSYSRGSYGYTF. The CDR3, as DNA: TGTGCCAGCAGTTACTCGCGTGGCTCTTATGGCTACACCTTC. The rearrangement uses TRBV6-5 and TRBJ1-2; no clear D gene. This CDR3 has 14 amino acids. The ends were cut back, 0 bases at V and 5 bases at J, with 10 bases in the middle. CDR1 is MNHEY, CDR2 SVGAGI, per germline.

The chain couples TRBV5-1 to TRBJ2-1; 10 nucleotides agree with TRBD2. Germline V gene lookup returns CDR1 SGHRS and CDR2 YFSETQ. The CDR3 spans 17 residues. V lost 4 bases, J lost 6 bases, and 13 bases stayed unmatched. The CDR3: CASSSLSEREGGNEQFF. CDR3 nucleotide sequence: TGCGCCAGCAGCAGTCTCTCAGAGCGGGAGGGGGGCAATGAGCAGTTCTTC. The entire variable domain, with the rest obtained from reference TRBV5-1 and TRBJ2-1, is as follows: KAGVTQTPRYLIKTRGQQVTLSCSPISGHRSVSWYQQTPGQGLQFLFEYFSETQRNKGNFPGRFSGRQFSNSRSEMNVSTLELGDSALYLCASSSLSEREGGNEQFFGPGTRLTVL.

The table lists this clone with a count of one. V gene TRBV6-5 combines with J gene TRBJ2-2, with D possibly matching TRBD2 (5 bases). V was pared by 2 bases and J by 13 bases, with 14 bases between. Germline CDR1 is MNHEY and CDR2 is SVGAGI. The CDR3 covers 13 residues. The CDR3 region is CASSYRSGGGLFF. The CDR3 nucleotides are TGTGCCAGCAGTTACCGCAGTGGCGGAGGGCTGTTTTTT.

The chain couples TRBV11-2 to TRBJ1-6; D remains unclear. This CDR3 contains 15 residues. Trimming stripped 3 bases from V and 8 bases from J, with 14 bases between. Germline V gene lookup returns CDR1 SGHAT and CDR2 FQNNGV. The CDR3 nucleotides read TGTGCCAGCAGCTTTATGGTTAACCGGGATTCACCCCTCCACTTT. It specifies CASSFMVNRDSPLHF.

This chain connects TRBV19 to TRBJ1-5; D uncertain. Trimming stripped 5 bases from V and 7 bases from J, with 9 bases between. Per the germline V gene, CDR1 is LNHDA and CDR2 is SQIVND (reference sequence). This CDR3 has 12 amino acids. CDR3 protein: CASSALDQPQHF. In DNA form, the CDR3 reads TGTGCCAGTAGTGCCCTAGACCAGCCCCAGCATTTT.

The chain uses TRBV2 and TRBJ2-7; 13 bases fit TRBD2. The germline gives CDR1 SNHLY, CDR2 FYNNEI. With 7 bases clipped from V and 9 bases from J, the junction kept 18 bases outside the gene matches. The CDR3 consists of 17 residues. The CDR3 nucleotides read TGTGCCAGCACCCTCCGACGCGGACTAGCGGGAGAAAAGGTGCAGTACTTC. Residues: CASTLRRGLAGEKVQYF.